Each of the 2 T cell receptor beta chains below was sequenced from the same sample in a study of blood T cell repertoires in COVID-19. The data were produced by immunoSEQ multiplex PCR, yet TCRdb's version contains in-frame clones alone and is incomplete. The sample includes tens of thousands of clones, around 84% seen only once; the top ten take about 4.5%. Sequenced material: peripheral blood. The receptors stem from a middle-aged man with active COVID-19.

Of note for this clone: This specimen includes other DNA sequences encoding the same CDR3. This chain uses TRBV18 with TRBJ2-1, with TRBD1 identical over 11 bases. Germline assignment: CDR1 KGHSH and CDR2 LQKENI. J was trimmed by 4 bases and V by 2 bases; bases with no gene match: 1. This CDR3 comprises 15 residues. CDR3 DNA sequence: TGTGCCAGCTCACCAGGGACAGGGGGTTACAATGAGCAGTTCTTC. Translated: CASSPGTGGYNEQFF.

This chain links TRBV19 with TRBJ1-1; TRBD1 is a possible D gene (5 bases). CDR1 is LNHDA and CDR2 is SQIVND in the germline V gene (reference sequence). Trimming stripped 3 bases from V and 5 bases from J, with 13 bases between. The CDR3 length is 14 residues. The CDR3 region is CASSISQGWTEAFF. DNA of the CDR3: TGTGCCAGTAGTATCAGTCAGGGATGGACTGAAGCTTTCTTT. The whole variable domain, filled in from reference TRBV19 and TRBJ1-1, reads DGGITQSPKYLFRKEGQNVTLSCEQNLNHDAMYWYRQDPGQGLRLIYYSQIVNDFQKGDIAEGYSVSREKKESFPLTVTSAQKNPTAFYLCASSISQGWTEAFFGQGTRLTVV.